Listed below are T cell receptor beta chains from one sample, sequenced in a study of T cells in Graves' hyperthyroidism and ophthalmopathy. Via MiXCR, TCRdb re-called the multiplex PCR reads, giving one row per CDR3 protein. The table lists roughly 380,000 distinct CDR3 sequences, under 20% of them singletons. The sequencing input was blood. Receptors originate from a woman between 18 and 30 years old with Graves' hyperthyroidism. The CDR3 runs from the conserved cysteine through the conserved F or W. The order of the fields is clone size, J gene, D gene, V gene, CDR3 DNA, CDR3 protein. The D gene is left open where the match is weak. Where a row states a size, it is once, few, many or the class of an expanded clone; other rows omit it.

clone_size: -; j_call: TRBJ1-2; d_call: TRBD1; v_call: TRBV12-3/TRBV12-4; cdr3_nt: TGTGCCAGCAGCCAGGGGACAGGGATCACAGTCGGCTACACCTTC; cdr3_aa: CASSQGTGITVGYTF
clone_size: many; j_call: TRBJ2-2; d_call: -; v_call: TRBV28; cdr3_nt: TGTGCCAGCGCACTGCAGGGGACCGGGGAGCTGTTTTTT; cdr3_aa: CASALQGTGELFF
clone_size: many; j_call: TRBJ1-2; d_call: TRBD1; v_call: TRBV12-3/TRBV12-4; cdr3_nt: TGTGCCAGCAGTTGGACAGGGGGCCCCCCCTATGGCTACACCTTC; cdr3_aa: CASSWTGGPPYGYTF
clone_size: many; j_call: TRBJ2-7; d_call: -; v_call: TRBV12-3/TRBV12-4; cdr3_nt: TGTGCCAGCAGGGACAGTCTTAGAAACGAGCAGTACTTC; cdr3_aa: CASRDSLRNEQYF
clone_size: many; j_call: TRBJ1-1; d_call: -; v_call: TRBV7-6; cdr3_nt: TGTGCCAGCAGCGAAGGGTCGAGAGCTTTCTTT; cdr3_aa: CASSEGSRAFF
clone_size: -; j_call: TRBJ1-5; d_call: TRBD1; v_call: TRBV20-1; cdr3_nt: TGCAGTGCTAGACGGGACAGGGTAATCAATCAGCCCCAGCATTTT; cdr3_aa: CSARRDRVINQPQHF
clone_size: many; j_call: TRBJ1-1; d_call: TRBD1; v_call: TRBV28; cdr3_nt: TGTGCCAGCAGGAAATTAACAGGGGCTGAAGCTTTCTTT; cdr3_aa: CASRKLTGAEAFF
clone_size: few; j_call: TRBJ2-2; d_call: -; v_call: TRBV3-1; cdr3_nt: TGTGCCAGCAGCCAAGGCTCGGGGGCGGGCACCGGGGAGCTGTTTTTT; cdr3_aa: CASSQGSGAGTGELFF
clone_size: few; j_call: TRBJ2-7; d_call: -; v_call: TRBV9; cdr3_nt: TGTGCCAGCAGCGTAGGTAGTATCCCACTCTACGAGCAGTACTTC; cdr3_aa: CASSVGSIPLYEQYF
clone_size: many; j_call: TRBJ2-5; d_call: -; v_call: TRBV5-1; cdr3_nt: TGCGCCAGCAGCCCGCTCGAGATGGAGGGGACCCAGTACTTC; cdr3_aa: CASSPLEMEGTQYF
clone_size: -; j_call: TRBJ1-2; d_call: -; v_call: TRBV6-1; cdr3_nt: TGTGCCAGCTTAGGGGGTCGGACTAACTATGGCTACACCTTC; cdr3_aa: CASLGGRTNYGYTF
clone_size: many; j_call: TRBJ2-2; d_call: -; v_call: TRBV7-9; cdr3_nt: TGTGCCAGCAGCTTAGACGGGCGCGGCACCGGGGAGCTGTTTTTT; cdr3_aa: CASSLDGRGTGELFF
clone_size: many; j_call: TRBJ2-7; d_call: TRBD2; v_call: TRBV20-1; cdr3_nt: TGCAGTGCCACTAGCGGGGGTTACGAGCAGTACTTC; cdr3_aa: CSATSGGYEQYF
clone_size: -; j_call: TRBJ1-1; d_call: -; v_call: TRBV2; cdr3_nt: TGTGCCAGCAAGCCCACAGCCGATGAAGCTTTCTTT; cdr3_aa: CASKPTADEAFF
clone_size: many; j_call: TRBJ1-2; d_call: -; v_call: TRBV15; cdr3_nt: TGTGCCACCATACGGGGGGGGACCGAGGAGGGCGTAAGTGGCTACACCTTC; cdr3_aa: CATIRGGTEEGVSGYTF
clone_size: -; j_call: TRBJ1-2; d_call: TRBD1; v_call: TRBV27; cdr3_nt: TGTGCCAGCAGTGATCAACAGGGGTATGGCTACACCTTC; cdr3_aa: CASSDQQGYGYTF
clone_size: many; j_call: TRBJ2-7; d_call: -; v_call: TRBV6-5; cdr3_nt: TGTGCCAGCAGTTCTTGGCGGGGTGGTTCCTACGAGCAGTACTTC; cdr3_aa: CASSSWRGGSYEQYF
clone_size: many; j_call: TRBJ1-5; d_call: -; v_call: TRBV19; cdr3_nt: TGTGCCAGTAGTAGCGCCGGGAATCAGCCCCAGCATTTT; cdr3_aa: CASSSAGNQPQHF
clone_size: -; j_call: TRBJ1-2; d_call: TRBD1; v_call: TRBV19; cdr3_nt: TGTGCCAGTACTCGACAGGGAGGCCCCTATGGCTACACCTTC; cdr3_aa: CASTRQGGPYGYTF
clone_size: many; j_call: TRBJ2-7; d_call: -; v_call: TRBV30; cdr3_nt: TGTGCCTGGAGTGTATTACAGGGCCCCTACGAGCAGTACTTC; cdr3_aa: CAWSVLQGPYEQYF
clone_size: many; j_call: TRBJ2-5; d_call: TRBD1; v_call: TRBV5-1; cdr3_nt: TGCGCCAGCAGCTTGGTAGCAGGGGGTGAAGAGACCCAGTACTTC; cdr3_aa: CASSLVAGGEETQYF
clone_size: many; j_call: TRBJ2-2; d_call: -; v_call: TRBV12-3/TRBV12-4; cdr3_nt: TGTGCCAGCAGTTTAGGGGTCCCGAACACCGGGGAGCTGTTTTTT; cdr3_aa: CASSLGVPNTGELFF
clone_size: many; j_call: TRBJ1-2; d_call: -; v_call: TRBV5-1; cdr3_nt: TGCGCCAGCAGCTTGGTGCCAGGCAAATCTAACTATGGCTACACCTTC; cdr3_aa: CASSLVPGKSNYGYTF
clone_size: many; j_call: TRBJ2-3; d_call: TRBD2; v_call: TRBV7-3; cdr3_nt: TGTGCCAGCAGCTTATTTCCAAGCGGGGGAGGAGCAGATACGCAGTATTTT; cdr3_aa: CASSLFPSGGGADTQYF